This TCR beta chain was obtained from a study of blood T cells in healthy people across ages. Whole-study findings and limits: The unsorted PBMCs prevented any conclusive comparison of naive versus antigen-experienced cells.

For this clonotype: The antigen is unknown.

Germline V gene lookup returns CDR1 SGHRS and CDR2 YFSETQ. Trimming took 1 base from V and 3 from J; bases not matched to a gene: 3. The CDR3 runs to 15 residues. Alongside a J-beta primer mix, a sample-barcoded 5' primer served in a second PCR lasting roughly 7 to 11 cycles. Each CDR3 protein is one row after TCRdb ran MiXCR on the 5' RACE reads. The sample has 1 million or so distinct CDR3 sequences; less than 25% are singletons. The same sample was also studied in work on T cells of mothers and their children. This second study notes: Related mother-child pairs showed slightly, non-significantly higher overlap than unrelated pairs.

V gene TRBV5-1 combines with J gene TRBJ2-5; 10 nucleotides line up with TRBD2. The sequenced material came from blood. The origin of this receptor is a girl aged 2 to 9 in good health. CDR3: CASSLRAGGEETQYF. CDR3 nucleotides: TGCGCCAGCAGCTTGAGAGCGGGAGGGGAAGAGACCCAGTACTTC.